This TCR beta chain was obtained from a study of CD8+CD57+ T cells in acquired aplastic anemia. For the study at large: Reads per healthy sample averaged roughly 9.9 million (CD4+) and under 12 million (CD8+). Findings and limits, study-wide: Some 28 CD8+ CDR3 sequences occurred in both the patients and the controls. Significance was not reached for CD8+ Simpson's diversity between patients and controls.

This CDR3 has 14 amino acids. Trimming took 0 bases from V and 5 from J, leaving 9 bases between them. The germline V gene has CDR1 SGDLS and CDR2 YYNGEE. In regard to this clonotype: What it recognizes is unknown. A read error is possible here, since a much larger clone lies one base away.

The template for TCR beta VDJ and CDR3 sequence profiling was genomic DNA. TCRdb re-called the reads through MiXCR, storing one row per CDR3 protein. The sample has 200,000 to 250,000 distinct CDR3 sequences; 34% are singletons. The sample was sorted CD4+, CD8+, or CD8+CD57+ T cells (not recorded which) from PBMCs. The sequence derives from a human donor in good health, serving as a control. The V and J genes are TRBV9 and TRBJ2-1, with a tentative D call TRBD2 (5 bases). The CDR3 region is CASSVGNGDNEQFF. As DNA, the CDR3 is TGTGCCAGCAGCGTAGGAAACGGGGACAATGAGCAGTTCTTC.